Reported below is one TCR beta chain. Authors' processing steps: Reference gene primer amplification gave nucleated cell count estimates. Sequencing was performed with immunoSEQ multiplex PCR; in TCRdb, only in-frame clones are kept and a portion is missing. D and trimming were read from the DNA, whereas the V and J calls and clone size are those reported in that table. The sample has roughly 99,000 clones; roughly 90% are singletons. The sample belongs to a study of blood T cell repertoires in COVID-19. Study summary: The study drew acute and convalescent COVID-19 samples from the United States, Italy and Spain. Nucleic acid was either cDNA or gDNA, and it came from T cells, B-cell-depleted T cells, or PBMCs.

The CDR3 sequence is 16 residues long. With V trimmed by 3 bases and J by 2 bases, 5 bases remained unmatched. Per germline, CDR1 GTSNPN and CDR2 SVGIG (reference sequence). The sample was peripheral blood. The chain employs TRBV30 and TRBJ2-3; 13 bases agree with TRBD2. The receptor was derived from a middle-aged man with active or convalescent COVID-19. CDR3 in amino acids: CAWRGLAGTITDTQYF. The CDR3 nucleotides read TGTGCCTGGAGGGGACTAGCGGGGACTATCACAGATACGCAGTATTTT.